This TCR beta chain was profiled in a study of blood T cells in healthy people across ages (dated by TCRdb to the mid-2010s). Looking at the study overall: In model experiments, template switching captured roughly one uniquely barcoded TCR beta cDNA molecule for every two T cells. Donors were grouped into four age groups: young (average approximately 15 years), middle-aged (39), aged (approximately 58) and long-lived (around 82). Age-related changes in TCR beta repertoire diversity were measured in the study by deep sequencing normalized with unique cDNA molecular identifiers. Two additional independent replicas of 1 million unique cDNA reads from the same blood draw were analyzed for two donors (one aged 18 to 30 and one aged 80 or older). To avoid experimental bias, donors of different ages were randomly spread across the sequencing lanes. Broader findings and caveats from the paper: As age increased, observed TCR beta diversity per million T cells dropped in a roughly linear way, and a significant reduction was already evident by age 40. A strong correlation was found between observed TCR beta diversity and the percentage of naive T cells measured by flow cytometry. Total diversity estimates from one million sequenced T cells were considered lower bounds and underestimates. Since profiling was done on bulk unsorted PBMCs, naive and antigen-experienced compartments could not be conclusively compared. The long-lived group showed more naive CD4+ T cells, fewer expanded clones and increased TCR diversity than the aged group, suggesting age selection. Because donor CMV infection status was unknown, age-related changes in expanded clonotypes were potentially confounded.

The roughly 38 donors, aged about 6 to 95 years, were systemically healthy Caucasian individuals from Russia. Each donor gave roughly 9 milliliters of peripheral blood, drawn into EDTA-treated Vacutainer tubes. Ficoll-Paque density-gradient centrifugation was used to isolate PBMCs, with at least 6.5 million per sample. Trizol reagent was used to extract total RNA from the PBMCs, yielding at least 5.5 micrograms per sample. The percentages of naive CD45RAhigh/CD27high T cells were determined by flow cytometry on a PBMC aliquot from every donor. Notes on this clonotype: Its specific antigen is unknown. Qualities for individual bases were not recorded, and no much larger clone is one base off.

The CDR3 measures 13 amino acids from cysteine to phenylalanine. Only CDR3 DNA remains: 39 bases, in frame from the first base. V drops 4 bases and J drops 5 bases, leaving 14 bases in between. The germline V gene gives CDR1 as SQVTM and CDR2 as ANQGSEA. The library came from 5' RACE. Sequencing instrument: Illumina HiSeq 2500. A second PCR of about 7 to 12 cycles was performed with a sample-barcoded 5' primer and a J-beta primer mix. A template-switch 5' adaptor carrying 12 random nucleotides introduced a unique molecular identifier onto each TCR beta cDNA molecule. At least 2.5 million CDR3-containing paired-end reads were obtained from each sample. First-strand cDNA synthesis was performed from all RNA using the Mint cDNA synthesis kit, with priming by a TRBC-specific oligonucleotide. All cDNA was treated with uracil-DNA glycosylase and then went through a first 18-cycle PCR with the universal primers M1SS and BC2_uni_R. Per the original workflow: For normalization, 1 million high-quality reads, each with a distinct molecular identifier, were randomly selected from each sample. Instead of being binned into consensus sequences, reads with shared molecular identifiers were discarded. MiTCR, set to a Q25 quality threshold and the strictest error-elimination algorithm, was used for CDR3 identification, clonotype clustering and error correction. A nonparametric unseen species model using Euler transformation provided a lower-bound estimate of total TCR beta diversity. TCRdb redid the processing of the public reads, applying fastp at Q25 and MiXCR, and retained in-frame beta chains. Every CDR3 protein is listed once, alongside the most common genes and DNA of its rows. These V and J calls derive from TCRdb rather than the authors' analysis. Counted in this sample were some 860,000 distinct CDR3 sequences; around three fifths of them appeared once. Clones ranked in the top ten supply roughly 24% of the sample.

The TCR sequence derives from a man aged 35-49 years in good health. This chain is built from TRBV29-1 and TRBJ2-5, with the D gene not confidently named. Sequenced: blood. The CDR3 has the sequence CSVGVASRETQYF. The nucleotide sequence is given as TGCAGCGTTGGTGTGGCGTCCAGGGAGACCCAGTACTTC.